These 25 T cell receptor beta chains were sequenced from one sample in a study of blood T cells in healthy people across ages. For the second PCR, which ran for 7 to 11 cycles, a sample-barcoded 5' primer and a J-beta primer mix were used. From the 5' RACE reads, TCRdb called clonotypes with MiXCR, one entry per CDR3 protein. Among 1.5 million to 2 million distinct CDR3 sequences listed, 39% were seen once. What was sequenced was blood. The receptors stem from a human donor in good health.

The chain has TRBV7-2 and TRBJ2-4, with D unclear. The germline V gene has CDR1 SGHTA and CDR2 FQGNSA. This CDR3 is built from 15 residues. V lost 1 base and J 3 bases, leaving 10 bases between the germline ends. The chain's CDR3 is CASSLGGLIKNIQYF. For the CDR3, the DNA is TGTGCCAGCAGCTTAGGAGGTTTGATCAAAAACATTCAGTACTTC. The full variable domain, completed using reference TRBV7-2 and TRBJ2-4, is GAGVSQSPSNKVTEKGKDVELRCDPISGHTALYWYRQSLGQGLEFLIYFQGNSAPDKSGLPSDRFSAERTGGSVSTLTIQRTQQEDSAVYLCASSLGGLIKNIQYFGAGTRLSVL.

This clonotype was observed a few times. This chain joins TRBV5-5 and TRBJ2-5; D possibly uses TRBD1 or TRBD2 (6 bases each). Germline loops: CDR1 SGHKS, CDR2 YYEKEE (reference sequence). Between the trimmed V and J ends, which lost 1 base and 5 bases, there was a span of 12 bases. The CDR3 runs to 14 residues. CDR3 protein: CASSLFWRGETQYF. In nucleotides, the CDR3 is TGTGCCAGCAGCTTGTTTTGGAGGGGGGAGACCCAGTACTTC.

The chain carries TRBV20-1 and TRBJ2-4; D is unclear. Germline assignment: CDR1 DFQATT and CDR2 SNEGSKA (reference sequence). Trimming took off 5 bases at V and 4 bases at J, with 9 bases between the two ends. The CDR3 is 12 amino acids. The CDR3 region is CSAPTRKNIQYF. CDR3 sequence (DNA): TGCAGTGCTCCGACAAGGAAAAACATTCAGTACTTC.

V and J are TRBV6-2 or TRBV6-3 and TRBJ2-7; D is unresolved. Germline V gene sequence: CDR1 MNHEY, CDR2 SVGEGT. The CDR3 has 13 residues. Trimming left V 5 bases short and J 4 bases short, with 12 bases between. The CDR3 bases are TGTGCCAGCAGTCTTTCCAATGGGTACGAGCAGTACTTC. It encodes CASSLSNGYEQYF.

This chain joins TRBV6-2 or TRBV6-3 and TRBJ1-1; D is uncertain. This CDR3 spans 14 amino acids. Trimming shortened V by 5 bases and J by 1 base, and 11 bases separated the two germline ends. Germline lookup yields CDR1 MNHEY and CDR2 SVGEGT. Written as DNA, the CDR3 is TGTGCCAGCAGTCCTCGGTTGTGGAACACTGAAGCTTTCTTT. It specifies CASSPRLWNTEAFF.

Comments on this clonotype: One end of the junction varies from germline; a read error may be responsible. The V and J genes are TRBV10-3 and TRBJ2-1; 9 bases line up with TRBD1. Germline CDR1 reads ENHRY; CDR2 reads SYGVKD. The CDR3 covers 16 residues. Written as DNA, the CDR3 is TGTGCCATCAGTGAGTCGGGAGGACAGGGGATCAGTGAGCAGGTCTTC. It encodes CAISESGGQGISEQVF.

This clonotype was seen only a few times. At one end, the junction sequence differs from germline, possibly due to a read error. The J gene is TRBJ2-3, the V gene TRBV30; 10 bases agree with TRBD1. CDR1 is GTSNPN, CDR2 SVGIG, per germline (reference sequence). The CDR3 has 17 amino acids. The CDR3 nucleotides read TGTACCTGGAGTAAGGGCCGGACAGGGGGTATTGCGGATACGCAGTATTTT. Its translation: CTWSKGRTGGIADTQYF.

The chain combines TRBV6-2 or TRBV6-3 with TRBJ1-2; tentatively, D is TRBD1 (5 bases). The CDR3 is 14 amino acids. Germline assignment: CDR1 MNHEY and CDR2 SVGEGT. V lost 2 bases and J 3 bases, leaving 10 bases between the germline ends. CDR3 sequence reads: CASSYLDSYYGYTF. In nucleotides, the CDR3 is TGTGCCAGCAGTTACCTAGACAGCTACTATGGCTACACCTTC.

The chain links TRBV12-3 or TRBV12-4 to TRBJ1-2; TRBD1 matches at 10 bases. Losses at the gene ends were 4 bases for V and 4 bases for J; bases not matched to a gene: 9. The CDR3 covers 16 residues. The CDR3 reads CASSSPPGTGVYGYTF. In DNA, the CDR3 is TGTGCCAGCAGTTCCCCCCCCGGGACAGGGGTCTATGGCTACACCTTC.

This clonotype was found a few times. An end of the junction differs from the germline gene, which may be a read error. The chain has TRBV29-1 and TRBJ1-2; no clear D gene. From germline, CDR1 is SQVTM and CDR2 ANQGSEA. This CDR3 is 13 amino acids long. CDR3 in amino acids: CSVGRVVSNGHTF. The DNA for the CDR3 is TGCAGCGTTGGTAGGGTTGTGTCCAATGGCCACACCTTC. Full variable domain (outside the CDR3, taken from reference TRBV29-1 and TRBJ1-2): SAVISQKPSRDICQRGTSLTIQCQVDSQVTMMFWYRQQPGQSLTLIATANQGSEATYESGFVIDKFPISRPNLTFSTLTVSNMSPEDSSIYLCSVGRVVSNGHTFGSGTRLTVV.

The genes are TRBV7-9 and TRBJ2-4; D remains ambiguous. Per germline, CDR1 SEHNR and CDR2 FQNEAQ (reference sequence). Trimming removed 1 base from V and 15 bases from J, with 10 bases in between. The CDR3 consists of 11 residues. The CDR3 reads CASSLGQRTYF. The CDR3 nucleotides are TGTGCCAGCAGCTTAGGGCAGAGGACGTACTTC.

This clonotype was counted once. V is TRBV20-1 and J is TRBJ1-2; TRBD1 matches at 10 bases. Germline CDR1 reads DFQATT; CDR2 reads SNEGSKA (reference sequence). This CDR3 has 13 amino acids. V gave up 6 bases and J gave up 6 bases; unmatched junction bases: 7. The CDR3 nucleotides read TGCAGTGCCTTTCCCGGGACAGGGGATGGCTACACCTTC. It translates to CSAFPGTGDGYTF.

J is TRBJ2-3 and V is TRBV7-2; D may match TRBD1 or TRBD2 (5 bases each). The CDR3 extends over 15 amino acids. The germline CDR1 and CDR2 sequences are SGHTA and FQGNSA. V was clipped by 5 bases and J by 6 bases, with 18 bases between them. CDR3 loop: CASSPWGTVEDTQYF. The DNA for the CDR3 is TGTGCCAGCAGCCCCTGGGGGACGGTCGAGGATACGCAGTATTTT.

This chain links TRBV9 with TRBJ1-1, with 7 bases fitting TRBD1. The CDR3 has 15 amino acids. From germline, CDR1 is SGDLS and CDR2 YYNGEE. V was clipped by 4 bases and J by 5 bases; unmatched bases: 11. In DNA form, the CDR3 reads TGTGCCAGCAGCTCTTCCGGGACAGTAGGTACTGAAGCTTTCTTT. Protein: CASSSSGTVGTEAFF.

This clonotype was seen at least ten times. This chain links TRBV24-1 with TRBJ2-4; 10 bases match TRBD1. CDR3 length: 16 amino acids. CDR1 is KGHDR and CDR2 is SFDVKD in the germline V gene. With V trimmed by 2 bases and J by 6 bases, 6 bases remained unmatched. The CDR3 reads CATSDSTGGAGNIQYF. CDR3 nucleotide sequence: TGTGCCACCAGTGATTCGACAGGGGGCGCGGGAAACATTCAGTACTTC.

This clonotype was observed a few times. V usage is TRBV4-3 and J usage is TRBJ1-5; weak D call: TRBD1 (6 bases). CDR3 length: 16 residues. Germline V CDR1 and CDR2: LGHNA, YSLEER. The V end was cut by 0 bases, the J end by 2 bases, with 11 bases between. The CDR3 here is CASSQDEGEGNQPQHF. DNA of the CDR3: TGCGCCAGCAGCCAAGATGAGGGGGAAGGCAATCAGCCCCAGCATTTT.

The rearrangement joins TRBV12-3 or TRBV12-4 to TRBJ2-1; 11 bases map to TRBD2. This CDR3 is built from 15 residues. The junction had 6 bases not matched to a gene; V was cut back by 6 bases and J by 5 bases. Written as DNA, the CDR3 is TGTGCCAGCAGGAAGACTAGCGGGGACAACAATGAGCAGTTCTTC. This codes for CASRKTSGDNNEQFF.

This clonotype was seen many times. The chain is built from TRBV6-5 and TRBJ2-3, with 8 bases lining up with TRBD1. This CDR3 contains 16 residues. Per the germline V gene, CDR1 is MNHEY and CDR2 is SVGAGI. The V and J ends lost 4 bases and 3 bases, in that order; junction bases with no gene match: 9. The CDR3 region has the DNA TGTGCCAGCAGTTCCTCCGGGACAGGTACTACAGATACGCAGTATTTT. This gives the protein CASSSSGTGTTDTQYF.

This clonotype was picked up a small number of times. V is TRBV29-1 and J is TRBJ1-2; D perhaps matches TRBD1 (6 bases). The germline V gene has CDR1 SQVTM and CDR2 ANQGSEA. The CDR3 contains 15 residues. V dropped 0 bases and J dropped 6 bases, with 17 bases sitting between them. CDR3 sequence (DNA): TGCAGCGTTGAAGATCGGTATTGGGGGCTCCATGGCTACACCTTC. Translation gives CSVEDRYWGLHGYTF.

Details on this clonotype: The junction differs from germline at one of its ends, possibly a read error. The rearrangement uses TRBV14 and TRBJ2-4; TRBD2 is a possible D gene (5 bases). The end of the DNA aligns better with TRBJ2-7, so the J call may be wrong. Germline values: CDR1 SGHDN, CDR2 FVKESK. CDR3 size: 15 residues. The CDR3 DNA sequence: TGTGCCAACAGCCGGAGGCCAACTACTACCTACGAGCAGTACTTC. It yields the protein CANSRRPTTTYEQYF.

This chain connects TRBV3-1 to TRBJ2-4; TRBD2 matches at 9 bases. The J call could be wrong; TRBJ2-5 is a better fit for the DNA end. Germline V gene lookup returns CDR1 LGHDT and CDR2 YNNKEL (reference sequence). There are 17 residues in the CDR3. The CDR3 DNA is TGTGCCAGCAGCCAAGAAGGGACTAGCATCGTGGGGGAGACCCAGTACTTC. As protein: CASSQEGTSIVGETQYF.

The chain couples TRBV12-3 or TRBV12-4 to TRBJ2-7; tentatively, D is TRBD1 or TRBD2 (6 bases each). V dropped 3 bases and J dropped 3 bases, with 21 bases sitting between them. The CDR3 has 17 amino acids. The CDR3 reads CASSFGRGGGSFYEQYF. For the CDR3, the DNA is TGTGCCAGCAGTTTTGGTCGCGGAGGGGGTTCCTTCTACGAGCAGTACTTC.

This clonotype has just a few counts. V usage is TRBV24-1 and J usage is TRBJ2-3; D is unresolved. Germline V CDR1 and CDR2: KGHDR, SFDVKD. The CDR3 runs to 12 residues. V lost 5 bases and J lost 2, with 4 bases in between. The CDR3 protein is CATSALTDTQYF. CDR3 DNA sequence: TGTGCCACCAGTGCCCTCACAGATACGCAGTATTTT.

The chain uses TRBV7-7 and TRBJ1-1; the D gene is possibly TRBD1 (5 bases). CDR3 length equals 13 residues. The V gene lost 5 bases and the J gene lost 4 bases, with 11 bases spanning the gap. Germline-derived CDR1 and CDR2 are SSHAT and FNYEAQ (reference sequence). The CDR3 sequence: CASSLSGTTEAFF. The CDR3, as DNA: TGTGCCAGCAGCCTATCAGGGACCACTGAAGCTTTCTTT.

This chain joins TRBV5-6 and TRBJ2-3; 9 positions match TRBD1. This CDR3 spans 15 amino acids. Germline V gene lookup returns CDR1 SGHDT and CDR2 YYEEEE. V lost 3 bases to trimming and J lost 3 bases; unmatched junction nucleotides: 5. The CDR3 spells CASSSDRGVTDTQYF. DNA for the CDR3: TGTGCCAGCAGCTCGGACAGGGGTGTAACAGATACGCAGTATTTT.